This TCR beta chain was sequenced for a study of blood T cell repertoires in COVID-19 (dated by TCRdb to between 2020 and 2021). About the investigation overall: Collaborator samples came from the United States, Italy and Spain and covered acute and convalescent phases of COVID-19. The material from the prospective study consisted of cDNA or gDNA derived from T cells, B-cell-depleted T cells, or PBMCs. Nearly every sample came with metadata listing a de-identified subject ID, COVID-19 status, age in years and sex. The samples were drawn from the first 160 participants of the ongoing ImmuneRACE study and from roughly 1,300 subjects provided by 6 global collaborators. Deeply sampled blood TCRbeta repertoires from subjects exposed to, actively infected with, or recovered from COVID-19 were included in the dataset. Where available, HLA class I and class II types were taken from metadata supplied by the sample provider and were not determined by assay-based typing. The repertoires were released in a freely available public database intended as a resource for research on the immune response to SARS-CoV-2. Summary of the overall study and its limitations: Clinical and demographic metadata were provided uncurated, with the amount varying by source and participant.

Concerning this clone: Its antigen is not yet known. Base qualities are not at hand, and no much larger clone is one base apart. The sample has other DNA sequences that encode this CDR3 too.

TCRbeta CDR3 regions were amplified from genomic DNA by means of the immunoSEQ Assay, a bias-controlled multiplex PCR. The study's processing was this. Within the assay, amplification of reference gene primers was used to estimate how many nucleated cells each sample contained. To quantify the absolute abundance of each unique TCRbeta CDR3 rearrangement, sequence reads were collapsed and filtered. For each sample, productive Simpson clonality was calculated as the square root of Simpson's diversity index over productive rearrangements. Entries here come from immuneACCESS through TCRdb and include only in-frame sequences with V and J called. Some clones fail to appear in such tables; in the studies checked, an unresolved V gene covers under half of the shortfall, and the cause of the remainder is unknown. For V, J and clone size, that table is used; D and trimming come from the DNA. The sample table records about 160,000 clones; approximately 92% of these occur just once. 3.5% to 5% of the sample belongs to the ten largest clones.

Each collaborating institution followed its own protocols to collect whole blood in K2EDTA tubes. For TCRbeta analysis, collaborators shipped samples in one of three forms: frozen whole blood, isolated PBMCs, or DNA extracted from either of those sample types. The clonotype comes from a woman aged 45-59 years with acute or convalescent COVID-19. Sequencing was performed on peripheral blood.

The DNA is TGTGCCAGCAGTCGGGGGAATGAGCAGTTCTTC. This codes for CASSRGNEQFF. The sequence joins TRBV27 to TRBJ2-1; TRBD2 might be the D gene, on 6 matching bases. The germline V gene (reference sequence) yields MNHEY for CDR1 and SMNVEV for CDR2. The CDR3 runs 11 residues from the cysteine to the phenylalanine. Only the CDR3 DNA is retained, 33 bases long and in frame from the first base. V and J are truncated by 5 bases and 7 bases respectively, leaving an intervening sequence of 6 bases.